The rows below give T cell receptor beta chains drawn from one sample of a study of T cell changes during pregnancy in multiple sclerosis. The table came from immunoSEQ multiplex PCR; TCRdb's copy has only in-frame clones and leaves some out. Here the sample spans just under 70,000 clones, 91% being singletons. This sample comprised peripheral blood, obtained in the second trimester of pregnancy. All receptors derive from a female donor with multiple sclerosis, enrolled in a pregnancy study. Both conserved end residues are part of each CDR3. The D gene is left open where the match is weak. Some rows have no size entry. The others give once, few or many, or a class for an expanded clone.

j_call | v_call | d_call | clone_size | cdr3_nt | cdr3_aa
TRBJ2-1 | TRBV4-3 | TRBD2 | NA | TGCGCCAGCAGCCAAACCCCTAGCGGGGGATACAATGAGCAGTTCTTC | CASSQTPSGGYNEQFF
TRBJ2-7 | TRBV6-4 | NA | NA | TGTGCCAGCAGTGACTCCAGGGGTCCCTACGAGCAGTACTTC | CASSDSRGPYEQYF
TRBJ1-1 | TRBV29-1 | TRBD1 | NA | TGCAGCGTTGGGGGAGGACAGGGGGCCCTGATGGCTTTCTTT | CSVGGGQGALMAFF
TRBJ2-2 | TRBV21-1 | NA | NA | TGTGCCAGCAGCAAAGCGCGCTTTTCGGCTAGCGGGGGCGATATGCTGTACACCGGGGAGCTGTTTTTT | CASSKARFSASGGDMLYTGELFF
TRBJ1-1 | TRBV6-4 | TRBD1 | NA | TGTGCCAGCAGGCGACAGGGCTCGAACACTGAAGCTTTCTTT | CASRRQGSNTEAFF
TRBJ2-7 | TRBV19 | NA | NA | TGTGCCAGTAGTATCCAGGGTAAGAGCTCCTACGAGCAGTACTTC | CASSIQGKSSYEQYF
TRBJ2-5 | TRBV7-9 | NA | NA | TGTGCCAGCAGCTTAGGGCCGGGGGTGGAGACCCAGTACTTC | CASSLGPGVETQYF
TRBJ1-2 | TRBV5-5 | NA | NA | TGTGCCAGCAGGACGGGAATTAACTATGGCTACACCTTC | CASRTGINYGYTF
TRBJ2-7 | TRBV7-2 | NA | NA | TGTGCCAGCAGCTTAGATGGTCAGGTCTACGAGCAGTACTTC | CASSLDGQVYEQYF
TRBJ1-2 | TRBV10-3 | TRBD1 | NA | TGTGCCATCAGTGACTCCAGACAGGGAAGATCGAATGGCTACACCTTC | CAISDSRQGRSNGYTF
TRBJ1-6 | TRBV27 | TRBD1 | NA | TGTGCCAGTAAACAGGGGATAGTTGATAATTCACCCCTCCACTTT | CASKQGIVDNSPLHF
TRBJ2-7 | TRBV19 | NA | NA | TGTGCCAGTAGTATAGGAGGGAGCTCCTACGAGCAGTACTTC | CASSIGGSSYEQYF
TRBJ2-7 | TRBV2 | NA | NA | TGTGCCAGCAGTGAAGTAGGGGATGACGAGCAGTACTTC | CASSEVGDDEQYF
TRBJ2-1 | TRBV7-8 | TRBD1 | NA | TGTGCCAGCAACCACCACAGGGGAGATGAGCAGTTCTTC | CASNHHRGDEQFF
TRBJ2-3 | TRBV30 | TRBD2 | NA | TGTGCCTTTGGACTAGCGGGGAGAACTAGCACAGATACGCAGTATTTT | CAFGLAGRTSTDTQYF
TRBJ2-5 | TRBV7-9 | NA | NA | TGTGCCAGCAGGCAGGGAAGGGGGCAAGAGACCCAGTACTTC | CASRQGRGQETQYF
TRBJ1-2 | TRBV21-1 | NA | NA | TGTGCCAGATCATCGCAGTCACAGGGACAGGGCTATGGCTACACCTTC | CARSSQSQGQGYGYTF
TRBJ1-2 | TRBV7-2 | TRBD1 | NA | TGTGCCAGCAGCCCGGACAGGTCCTATGGCTACACCTTC | CASSPDRSYGYTF
TRBJ2-7 | TRBV25-1 | NA | NA | TGTGCCAGCAGTGAACTCTCAGGGAAGGTGGACGAGCAGTACTTC | CASSELSGKVDEQYF
TRBJ2-1 | TRBV5-6 | TRBD2 | NA | TGTGCCAGCAGCCATGACGTGAGCGGGGGGTCCCCCGTCGATGAGCAGTTCTTC | CASSHDVSGGSPVDEQFF
TRBJ1-2 | TRBV10-3 | NA | NA | TGTGCCATCAGACGAGACAGCCGGTGGGGCTACACCTTC | CAIRRDSRWGYTF
TRBJ2-3 | TRBV7-2 | TRBD2 | once | TGTGCCAGCAAAAGGAGCGGGGGGGCAGATACGCAGTATTTT | CASKRSGGADTQYF
TRBJ1-2 | TRBV18 | NA | once | TGTGCCAGCTCCCTCGACAAGGACTATGGCTACACCTTC | CASSLDKDYGYTF
TRBJ2-3 | TRBV6-5 | TRBD1 | NA | TGTGCCAGCATCGATGGACAGGGGGCCTCAGATACGCAGTATTTT | CASIDGQGASDTQYF
TRBJ1-4 | TRBV6-5 | NA | NA | TGTGCCAGCAGTTCAGCCCTGGAGGCGGATGAAAAACTGTTTTTT | CASSSALEADEKLFF
TRBJ1-6 | TRBV9 | NA | NA | TGTGCCAGCAGCGTAGGCGGGGGTTCCTATAATTCACCCCTCCACTTT | CASSVGGGSYNSPLHF
TRBJ2-3 | TRBV7-2 | TRBD2 | NA | TGTGCCAGCAGCTTACTAGCGGGGGCTAGCACAGATACGCAGTATTTT | CASSLLAGASTDTQYF
TRBJ2-7 | TRBV5-4 | NA | NA | TGTGCCAGCAGCTTCCAGCAGGGGCCCTACGAGCAGTACTTC | CASSFQQGPYEQYF
TRBJ2-7 | TRBV6-5 | NA | NA | TGTGCCAGCAGTTACCGAGGGCTTAGCTACGAGCAGTACTTC | CASSYRGLSYEQYF
TRBJ2-5 | TRBV7-3 | TRBD2 | NA | TGTGCCAGCAGCCCGGGGGGACGGAGCGACAAAGAGACCCAGTACTTC | CASSPGGRSDKETQYF
TRBJ1-2 | TRBV13 | NA | NA | TGTGCCAGCAGCTCCCGTGTGTATGGCTACACCTTC | CASSSRVYGYTF
TRBJ1-1 | TRBV20-1 | NA | NA | TGCAGTGCTAGTAGGAACACTGAAGCTTTCTTT | CSASRNTEAFF
TRBJ2-6 | TRBV4-3 | NA | NA | TGCGCCAGCAGCCAAGAGCCGAACAGGGCGGCTGGGGCCAACGTCCTGACTTTC | CASSQEPNRAAGANVLTF
TRBJ2-1 | TRBV15 | TRBD2 | NA | TGTGCCACCAGCAGAAAACTAGCGGGGGGGCCGTACGAGCAGTTCTTC | CATSRKLAGGPYEQFF
TRBJ2-7 | TRBV7-9 | TRBD1 | NA | TGTGCCAGCACCCTCGCTGGTGGACAGGGATGGGAGCAGTACTTC | CASTLAGGQGWEQYF
TRBJ2-7 | TRBV27 | NA | NA | TGTGCCAGCAGTTATGGGGCCGGCGAGCAGTACTTC | CASSYGAGEQYF
TRBJ1-5 | TRBV27 | NA | NA | TGTGCCAGCAGCCCTAATAATCAGCCCCAGCATTTT | CASSPNNQPQHF
TRBJ2-1 | TRBV10-3 | TRBD2 | NA | TGTGCCATCAGATCCAGCGGGGGGGCCTATGAGCAGTTCTTC | CAIRSSGGAYEQFF
TRBJ1-1 | TRBV27 | NA | NA | TGTGCCAGCAGTTCTCCGGGGGGCCAGAACACTGAAGCTTTCTTT | CASSSPGGQNTEAFF
TRBJ1-4 | TRBV2 | NA | NA | TGTGCCAGCAGTGAAGCGCCTGGGTTGGGGGGGAATGAAAAACTGTTTTTT | CASSEAPGLGGNEKLFF
TRBJ2-4 | TRBV7-2 | TRBD2 | NA | TGTGCCAGCAGCTTAGTAGCGGGGGGGAACATTCAGTACTTC | CASSLVAGGNIQYF
TRBJ1-1 | TRBV5-5 | NA | few | TGTGCCAGCGAGCCAATACAGGGATGGACTGAAGCTTTCTTT | CASEPIQGWTEAFF
TRBJ1-2 | TRBV6-1 | TRBD1 | few | TGTGCCAGCAGTGAAGGGACAGGGGGCTATGGCTACACCTTC | CASSEGTGGYGYTF
TRBJ2-7 | TRBV11-1 | TRBD1 | NA | TGTGCCAGCAGCTTAGGACAGGGATGGTCCTACGAGCAGTACTTC | CASSLGQGWSYEQYF
TRBJ2-1 | TRBV5-1 | TRBD2 | NA | TGCGCCAGCAGCTTCTCTAGCGGGGCTCCCTCCTACAATGAGCAGTTCTTC | CASSFSSGAPSYNEQFF
TRBJ1-5 | TRBV7-2 | NA | NA | TGTGCCAGCAGCCCGCGGTCGGCACAGCCCCAGCATTTT | CASSPRSAQPQHF
TRBJ2-5 | TRBV10-3 | NA | NA | TGTGCCATCAGACCGACTAACGGAAAAGAGACCCAGTACTTC | CAIRPTNGKETQYF
TRBJ1-2 | TRBV15 | TRBD1 | NA | TGTGCCACCAGCAGACCCCCAGGACAGGGTTCCGAGTCTGGCTACACCTTC | CATSRPPGQGSESGYTF
TRBJ1-2 | TRBV4-3 | TRBD1 | few | TGCGCCAGCAGCCCTCATCCTAGAGACAGGGTCGATGGCTACACCTTC | CASSPHPRDRVDGYTF
TRBJ2-3 | TRBV6-6 | TRBD2 | NA | TGTGCCAGCAGACTCGGGGGGTCCACAGATACGCAGTATTTT | CASRLGGSTDTQYF
TRBJ2-2 | TRBV9 | NA | NA | TGTGCCAGCAGCTACCGGAGGGTCGGGGAGCTGTTTTTT | CASSYRRVGELFF
TRBJ2-3 | TRBV11-2 | TRBD2 | NA | TGTGCCAGCAGCCCTAGGGGCGGGGGGGCTGTCACAGATACGCAGTATTTT | CASSPRGGGAVTDTQYF
TRBJ2-2 | TRBV23-1 | TRBD1 | NA | TGCGCCAGCACCCGGGACAGGGGGAATGTCGGGGAGCTGTTTTTT | CASTRDRGNVGELFF
TRBJ2-3 | TRBV7-2 | TRBD2 | NA | TGTGCCTGGACTAGCGGGGGCACAGATACGCAGTATTTT | CAWTSGGTDTQYF
TRBJ2-6 | TRBV5-4 | TRBD1 | NA | TGTGCCAGCAGATTTACAGGGGGCGTCTCTGGGGCCAACGTCCTGACTTTC | CASRFTGGVSGANVLTF
TRBJ1-1 | TRBV2 | NA | NA | TGTGCCAGCAGTGAAAGGGTCTTGGGACACGCAGAAGCTTTCTTT | CASSERVLGHAEAFF